A selection of T cell receptor beta chains follows, all from one sample in a study of T cells in localized non-small cell lung cancer. Some clones are missing from TCRdb's copy, which holds only in-frame ones; the method was immunoSEQ multiplex PCR. The data show approximately 20,000 clones, around 85% seen once. The specimen comprised peripheral blood, sampled before any cancer treatment. These receptors all come from a man between 35 and 75 years old with stage I lung adenocarcinoma. Both conserved end residues are trimmed from each CDR3. A D gene is named only where the DNA matches it firmly.

d_call v_call cdr3_length cdr3_aa
TRBD1 TRBV2 14 ASRGGQGTDTGELF
TRBD2 TRBV10-1 16 ASSHGPGLAGVFNEQF
. TRBV7-2 12 ASSFRSGNNEQF
. TRBV5-1 12 ASSWDTSGNTIY
TRBD2 TRBV4-1 18 ASSQDPVAGGRVYADTQY
. TRBV6-5 12 ASSATPMEGIAF
TRBD1 TRBV5-1 13 ASTYSGQFGYGYT
. TRBV5-1 13 ASSQLTGRVETQY
TRBD2 TRBV5-1 14 ASSSYSGSVTGELF
. TRBV20-1 9 SAQGRYEQY
. TRBV10-1 12 ASSPGPNQETQY
. TRBV4-3 14 ASSQPLAGSYNEQF
. TRBV28 13 ASSDNGGGTDTQY
TRBD1 TRBV7-6 12 ASSLGQRTYEQY
. TRBV18 13 ASSRRTTSNTEAF
. TRBV9 13 ASSARGVSYNEQF
. TRBV28 13 ASSDRTEPPGELF
TRBD1 TRBV27 14 ASSLGQGAFTGELF
. TRBV4-1 13 ASSPAETSNNEQF
TRBD1 TRBV9 11 ASSPGQGYEQY
TRBD1 TRBV4-1 14 ASSPGDRGYGNEQF
. TRBV4-2 11 ARTWRGGYEQY
. TRBV28 14 ASSLTRTEEAYEQY
. TRBV5-1 10 ASSTPTDTQY
. TRBV5-8 15 ASRAGLYISGANVLT
. TRBV4-2 15 ASSQEQGVPLNQPQH
TRBD2 TRBV5-1 13 ASSLGPSGQETQY
. TRBV2 8 ASMTNKAF
TRBD2 TRBV6-1 15 ASSKEGLAVAKNIQY
. TRBV9 11 ASSVRLGTLQF
. TRBV19 13 ASRPDRSYSYEQY
TRBD1 TRBV30 12 AWRGTGEIYEQY
. TRBV29-1 12 SVGPGPMNTEAF
TRBD2 TRBV5-1 14 ASSLALAGAHETQY
TRBD2 TRBV2 14 ASSEASGRFHYEQY
. TRBV19 11 ASSIDGYTEAF
. TRBV7-8 14 ASSPQGLHDTGELF